One T cell receptor beta chain is described in this entry. Its antigen has not been determined. No much larger clone is present one base from it, and per-base qualities are unavailable. Including cysteine and phenylalanine, the CDR3 has 15 amino acids. Kept here is only the CDR3 DNA, which spans 45 bases and is read in frame from base 1. Relative to germline, V is 0 bases shorter and J is 7 bases shorter, with 17 bases between their ends. CDR1 and CDR2 are drawn from the germline V gene: SGHRS, YFSETQ. TCRbeta CDR3 regions were amplified from genomic DNA by means of the immunoSEQ Assay, a bias-controlled multiplex PCR. As for the authors' bioinformatics: Nucleated cell counts per sample were estimated from amplification of reference gene primers within the assay. Sequence reads were collapsed and filtered to measure the absolute abundance of every unique TCRbeta CDR3 rearrangement. For each sample, productive Simpson clonality was calculated as the square root of Simpson's diversity index over productive rearrangements. The source is immuneACCESS, and TCRdb retained only in-frame sequences with V and J called. Part of the clones is not carried over; for the studies checked, unresolved V genes explain less than half of this, and the remainder is unexplained. V and J calls and clone size are copied from that table; D and trimming were computed from the DNA. For this sample there are around 300,000 clones; roughly 87% appear just once. The ten biggest clones cover roughly 2% of the sample.

The entry originates in a study of blood T cell repertoires in COVID-19 (dated by TCRdb to 2018 to 2021). For the study in its entirety: Samples covering the acute and convalescent phases of COVID-19 were provided by collaborators in the United States, Italy and Spain. The material from the prospective study consisted of cDNA or gDNA derived from T cells, B-cell-depleted T cells, or PBMCs. Subjects who had been exposed to COVID-19, were actively infected with it, or had recovered from it provided the deeply sampled blood TCRbeta repertoires that made up the dataset. A freely available public database, intended as a resource for researchers studying the immune response to SARS-CoV-2, is where the repertoires were released. Samples came from the ongoing ImmuneRACE study (first 160 participants) plus 1,254 subjects from 6 global collaborators. Sample metadata almost always included a de-identified subject ID, COVID-19 status, age in years and sex. HLA class I and class II types, where available, came from metadata supplied by the sample provider rather than from assay-based typing. General conclusions and limits of the study: The quantity of clinical and demographic metadata differed by source and by participant and was supplied without curation.

The collaborating institutions used their own protocols to collect whole blood in K2EDTA tubes. For TCRbeta analysis, collaborator samples were shipped as frozen whole blood, as isolated PBMCs, or as DNA extracted from either sample type. Sequencing was done on a sample of peripheral blood. Recombination connected TRBV5-1 to TRBJ2-7, with TRBD2 tentatively as D gene (5 bases match). This receptor was identified in a man between 18 and 29 years old with active or convalescent COVID-19. CDR3 reads: CASSLGVGGPTEQYF. The sequenced DNA is TGCGCCAGCAGCTTGGGCGTCGGAGGCCCTACTGAGCAGTACTTC.